This T cell receptor beta chain was retrieved from a study of shared clonotypes between healthy human individuals. Regarding this clone: The antigen remains undetermined. Other DNA sequences of this sample code for an identical CDR3.

Study observations and caveats: Generally, naive subsets (rather than memory subsets) showed larger estimated richness. Roughly 5% of naive CD4 clonotypes were shared across several donors.

In germline, CDR1 is SGHDT, CDR2 YYEEEE. This CDR3 is 14 amino acids long. V was cut by 0 bases and J by 2 bases, with 8 bases left in between. Data came from immunoSEQ multiplex PCR; TCRdb stores just in-frame clones and leaves some out. The sample carries millions of clones, 95% recorded once. Sequenced: naive CD4+ T cells sorted from blood. Subset specified: CD45RA+ positively selected. The sequence was obtained from a man in his late teens or twenties in good health. V and J are TRBV5-6 and TRBJ2-5, with D unclear. The CDR3 loop reads CASSLAGIQETQYF. The CDR3 nucleotides read TGTGCCAGCAGCTTGGCTGGGATACAAGAGACCCAGTACTTC.